This T cell receptor beta chain was identified in a study of cytomegalovirus exposure and HLA in healthy donors (dated by TCRdb to 2016 to 2017). As for the study more broadly: According to an earlier analysis of 450 to 650 of the donors, roughly 180 million T cells yielded 117 million unique TCR beta sequences and 250 to 350 Gb of sequence data. A later analysis re-examined previously published TCR beta repertoires from 500 to 700 donors and added high-resolution HLA genotyping to investigate patterns of TCR occurrence. To predict cytomegalovirus infection status, the study brought together high-throughput TCR immunosequencing, statistical association of individual TCRs with disease status, and machine learning. Around 330 gigabases of sequencing data and 75 million to 85 million unique TCR sequences made up an early release that covered approximately 700 HLA-typed donors. A later genetic analysis took genome-wide SNP genotypes for about three fifths of the 666 donors and used that subset as a discovery cohort. In an earlier analysis of 500 to 650 of the donors, high-throughput TCR beta sequencing was used to judge whether each TCR beta V gene segment behaved as functional or pseudogenic. The study aimed to test whether cataloging public T cell receptors could reveal signatures of past pathogen exposure. Of the roughly 400 genotyped donors, over 80% were placed in the genetic ancestry cluster associated with self-reported Caucasian donors. About five DR-DQ haplotypes were handled as single units for association and clustering because linkage in the cohort was strong. Donor age, sex, ethnicity and CMV serostatus were compiled together with the repertoire data. Rather than drawing on any new phenotypic data, the later analysis identified candidate immune exposures from TCR beta sequences and the way those sequences occurred across donors. A separate validation cohort of over a hundred different subjects was used in addition to the roughly 670-subject first cohort. Using immunosequencing, the study profiled T cell repertoires from around 670 subjects and related those repertoires to cytomegalovirus serostatus. All discovery cohort repertoires had been generated on a single sequencing platform. The number of typed donors differed by locus: about 620-640 for A, B, C, DRB1 and DQB1; 500 to 550 for DQA1; 606 for DPA1; and 450 to 480 for DPB1. HLA typing included class I and class II loci at four-digit resolution. On average, 235,054 unique TCR beta nucleotide sequences were sequenced per donor among 398 genotyped donors of the cohort, with 15% to 20% of those sequences being non-productive. Points the paper makes about the study in general: The authors suggested that the approach could potentially be extended to other disease states and immunological phenotypes. In vitro tests confirmed that a few of the cytomegalovirus-associated TCR beta chains recognize cytomegalovirus antigens. At a false discovery rate of 0.05, a later analysis linked 15,000 to 20,000 TCR beta sequences to specific HLA alleles. A further reported finding was that TCR beta sequences accurately predicted the HLA-A and HLA-B alleles for most subjects in the first cohort. HLA typing was unavailable for some donors at each locus, so association tests used only the typed subset. The cohort was sequenced for TCR beta chains only, and without alpha or paired-chain data the features that could be detected were limited. Immune exposure information for the cohort was limited to CMV serostatus. The presence/absence analyses assumed that sequencing depth was roughly uniform across donors, and that assumption may not be true. The classifier was reported to diagnose cytomegalovirus status with high specificity and sensitivity in both the original cohort and the validation cohort. When HLA alleles, especially DR and DQ, strongly co-occurred, attributing TCR associations to individual alleles was difficult. A later analysis found that TCR association rates varied across HLA loci, with DRB1 alleles showing the most associated TCRs and HLA-C alleles the fewest. Most CMV-associated TCR beta chains appeared to be HLA-restricted in a later analysis, and the HLA associations seemed to be driven largely by CMV exposure. A total of 150 to 200 TCR beta chains were listed by the study as associated with cytomegalovirus. A group of highly shared sequence variants was considered likely to be a technical artifact of the sequencing pipeline. Compared with equally common non-associated chains, HLA-associated TCR beta chains in a later analysis were more clonally expanded and had lower generation probabilities. Compared with the approximately 700-donor mean, donors in an Asian-associated ancestry cluster had fewer N-insertions in productive TCRs, according to a later genetic analysis. In an earlier analysis of some 500 of the donors, most TCR beta V segments appeared in productive rearrangements about 90% or about 30% of the time, broadly matching IMGT annotations. Linkage disequilibrium might explain the correlated functional status among segregating V segments, but an unknown experimental factor could not be ruled out. Several of the top co-occurrence clusters appeared to be linked to parvovirus B19, influenza, CMV and Epstein-Barr virus, according to a later analysis. Most TCR sequences were seen in very few donors, while some public TCRs were found in many individuals. A later genetic analysis associated a missense DCLRE1C variant with V-gene and J-gene trimming of TCR beta chains, and an independent cohort replicated the association. Over 15 rarely observed V segments, including chromosome 9 orphons, were excluded from the earlier analysis of just under 600 of the donors because counts were too low. Some IMGT-functional V segments, including TRBV6-2 and TRBV6-3, could not be told apart with the 87-base-pair reads, so those segments were excluded.

With regard to this clone: Its binding antigen is unknown. No quality values exist for individual bases; no much larger clone is one base distant.

Library construction relied on the immunoSEQ multiplex PCR assay. For the multiplex PCR, a mixture combining 60 forward primers for TCR Vbeta segments and 13 reverse primers for TCR Jbeta segments was used. The CDR3 region of rearranged TCR beta genes was amplified from genomic DNA with a multiplex PCR assay. The Illumina HiSeq System was used to sequence the amplified TCR beta libraries as 87-base-pair reads. Per the source publication's procedure: Across the 700 or so repertoires, a later analysis counted tens of millions of unique TCR beta chains, approximately 10 million of which were shared by at least two donors. A nearest-neighbor algorithm error-corrected the raw reads and collapsed the reads into unique sequences, merging closely related sequences to remove PCR and sequencing errors. CDR3 sequences were aligned to IMGT reference sequences to assign V, D and J gene segments. Each retained sequence needed at least a six-nucleotide match to both a V gene segment and a J gene segment. A rearrangement counted as productive if the CDR3 had no stop codons and remained in frame with V and J, and every other rearrangement counted as non-productive. CDR3 was defined by IMGT convention, running from the second conserved V-encoded cysteine to the conserved J-encoded phenylalanine. Sequences without an unambiguous match to a single V gene segment were excluded from the earlier analysis of about 600 of the donors. An earlier analysis of fewer than 650 of the donors classified V segments as functional when productive rearrangements were above 56.7% and as segregating when the standard deviation between donors was above 5%. A statistical classification framework was built to diagnose cytomegalovirus status from the catalog of TCR beta chain sequences. A later analysis assigned V and J genes by comparing TCR nucleotide sequences with IMGT/GENE-DB human TR gene sequences. In a later analysis, CDR3 sequences and most-parsimonious VDJ recombination scenarios were assigned using the TCRdist pipeline. A later analysis defined each TCR beta chain by its CDR3 amino acid sequence plus V-gene family, and excluded reads lacking a unique V-gene family. In a later analysis, some 600 highly shared, low-generation-probability nucleotide sequences were removed to address suspected cross-contamination and a sequencing artifact. For each public chain, a later analysis derived a clonal expansion index from normalized ranks of inferred template counts within each repertoire. In a later analysis, generation probabilities were computed with a VDJ recombination model fitted to out-of-frame rearrangements, and the resulting probabilities were checked against IGoR. Hypergeometric tests were used in a later analysis to score TCR-TCR, TCR-HLA and TCR-CMV co-occurrence, with a repertoire-size bias correction applied to the TCR pairs. A later analysis estimated false discovery rates by permuting HLA or CMV assignments 20 times. A later analysis grouped co-occurring TCRs with DBSCAN, adding TCRdist sequence similarity when clustering within HLA-allele-positive subsets. For co-occurrence clustering, repertoires with fewer than 30,000 or more than 120,000 public chains were excluded, along with roughly 5 repertoires with anomalous nucleotide sharing. Here the immuneACCESS table is served through TCRdb, limited to in-frame sequences with V and J called. Missing clones are a known gap in these copies; in checked studies unresolved V genes cover under half, and the rest lacks a known reason. The V and J calls and clone size come from that table; D and trimming were worked out from the DNA. Here the sample has under 150,000 clones; 73% occur a single time. The ten biggest clones cover about 1.2% of the sample.

The cohort consisted of 600 or so healthy bone marrow donors. All cohort members were sampled while nominally healthy, although unrecorded immune exposures were likely present. The donor was CMV seronegative and belonged to the group of more than 300 seronegative cohort members. Every donor gave a peripheral blood sample, and the peripheral blood mononuclear cells from that sample were used for TCR beta sequencing. The Qiagen DNeasy Blood Extraction Kit was used to extract genomic DNA from the blood cell samples. Trimmed from V: 5 bases; trimmed from J: 6 bases; junction bases lacking a gene match: 12. The CDR3 spans 15 residues, from the cysteine through the phenylalanine. The retained sequence is limited to the CDR3, 45 bases, with the frame set at the first base. Based on the germline V gene, the CDR1 and CDR2 sequences are SGHVS and FQNEAQ.

This sequence originates from a woman aged 40 to 50 in good health and CMV-seronegative. The sequence joins TRBV7-8 to TRBJ1-2; 7 nucleotides in the junction match TRBD1. Sequenced: PBMCs. The CDR3 reads as follows: CASSLDRASEDGYTF. In nucleotides, the sequence is TGTGCCAGCAGCCTAGACAGGGCCTCTGAGGATGGCTACACCTTC. Full variable domain (CDR3 extended with the reference TRBV7-8 and TRBJ1-2 proteins): GAGVSQSPRYKVAKRGQDVALRCDPISGHVSLFWYQQALGQGPEFLTYFQNEAQLDKSGLPSDRFFAERPEGSVSTLKIQRTQQEDSAVYLCASSLDRASEDGYTFGSGTRLTVV.